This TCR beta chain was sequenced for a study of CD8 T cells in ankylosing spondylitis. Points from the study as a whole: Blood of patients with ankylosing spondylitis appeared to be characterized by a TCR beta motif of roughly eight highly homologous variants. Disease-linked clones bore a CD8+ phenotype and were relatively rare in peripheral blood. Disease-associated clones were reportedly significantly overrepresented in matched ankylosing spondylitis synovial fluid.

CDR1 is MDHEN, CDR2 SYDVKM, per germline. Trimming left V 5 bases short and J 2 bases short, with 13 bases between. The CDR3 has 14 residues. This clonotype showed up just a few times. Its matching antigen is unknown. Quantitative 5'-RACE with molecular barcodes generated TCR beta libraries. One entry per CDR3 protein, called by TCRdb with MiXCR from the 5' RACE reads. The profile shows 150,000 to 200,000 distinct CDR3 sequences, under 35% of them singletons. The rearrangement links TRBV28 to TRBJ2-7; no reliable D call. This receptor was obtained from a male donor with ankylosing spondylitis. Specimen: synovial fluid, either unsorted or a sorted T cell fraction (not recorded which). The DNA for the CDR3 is TGTGCCAGCAGTCCCCCCGACAAGCCCTACGAGCAGTACTTC. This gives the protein CASSPPDKPYEQYF.